What follows is one T cell receptor beta chain and its context. TCRdb's table, derived via immunoSEQ multiplex PCR, lists solely in-frame clones and lacks some. The repertoire holds around 380,000 clones, with 70% to 85% as singletons. Germline values: CDR1 KGHSH, CDR2 LQKENI. The length of the CDR3 is 13 residues. V lost 7 bases, J lost 0 bases, and 9 bases lay in between. This record belongs to a study of blood T cell repertoires in COVID-19. Study overall: Sample material is recorded as cDNA or gDNA derived from T cells, B-cell-depleted T cells, or PBMCs.

The sample consisted of peripheral blood. The sequence was collected from a human donor with acute or convalescent COVID-19. The donor label of this sample is uncertain. V gene TRBV18 combines with J gene TRBJ1-1; D is perhaps TRBD1 (5 bases). The CDR3 loop is CASLTDLNTEAFF. CDR3 coding DNA: TGTGCCAGCTTGACAGACTTGAACACTGAAGCTTTCTTT. Supplemented by reference TRBV18 and TRBJ1-1, the full variable domain reads NAGVMQNPRHLVRRRGQEARLRCSPMKGHSHVYWYRQLPEEGLKFMVYLQKENIIDESGMPKERFSAEFPKEGPSILRIQQVVRGDSAAYFCASLTDLNTEAFFGQGTRLTVV.